Listed below are T cell receptor beta chains from one sample, sequenced in a study of OX40 agonist ivuxolimab in advanced cancers. Libraries were prepared by immunoSEQ multiplex PCR; TCRdb keeps only in-frame clonotypes and omits some of them. The sample carries 50,000 to 70,000 clones, 75% to 90% recorded once. The sequencing used CD4+ or CD8+ T cells sorted from blood, collected in a trial of the OX40 agonist ivuxolimab. The source is an adult with an advanced solid tumor such as melanoma, head and neck, liver or kidney cancer. The CDR3 runs from the conserved cysteine through the conserved F or W. D genes are given only for firm matches. Clone size is given for some rows only: seen once, a few or many times, or a class if the clone is expanded.

V	size	D	J	DNA	CDR3
TRBV9	-	TRBD2	TRBJ2-1	TGTGCCAGCAGCCGGATGACTAGCGGGAGTGGAGATGAGCAGTTCTTC	CASSRMTSGSGDEQFF
TRBV2	-	-	TRBJ2-1	TGTGCCAGCAGCGGGGTCCTCCTCAGTGAGCAGTTCTTC	CASSGVLLSEQFF
TRBV9	few	-	TRBJ2-5	TGTGCCAGCAGTCGTACTATAGCGGTGGAGACCCAGTACTTC	CASSRTIAVETQYF
TRBV14	once	TRBD1	TRBJ1-5	TGTGCCAGCAGCCAGACAGGGGATCAGCCCCAGCATTTT	CASSQTGDQPQHF
TRBV19	-	TRBD2	TRBJ2-7	TGTGCCAGTAGTGCCCTAGCGGGAGGCTTAGGCTACGAGCAGTACTTC	CASSALAGGLGYEQYF
TRBV7-9	-	-	TRBJ2-7	TGTGCCAGCAGCTTAGGGGCCGCATCCGGCTACGAGCAGTACTTC	CASSLGAASGYEQYF
TRBV5-1	-	-	TRBJ2-5	TGCGCCAGCAGCTTGGCGCCCGGAGCGGACCAAGAGACCCAGTACTTC	CASSLAPGADQETQYF
TRBV5-1	-	-	TRBJ2-5	TGCGCCAGCAAACAGGAGGAGACCCAGTACTTC	CASKQEETQYF
TRBV5-4	-	-	TRBJ1-2	TGTGCCAGCAGCTTGGATCGGGGTAAGGATGGCTACACCTTC	CASSLDRGKDGYTF
TRBV6-6	-	TRBD1	TRBJ2-7	TGTGCCAGCAGTTACCGGACAGGGTTCGGGTACGAGCAGTACTTC	CASSYRTGFGYEQYF
TRBV7-2	-	-	TRBJ2-5	TGTGCCAGCGGACCAGGTTCCCAAGAGACCCAGTACTTC	CASGPGSQETQYF
TRBV7-6	-	-	TRBJ1-4	TGTGCCAGCAGCTTGAGGGAGGGGGATGAAAAACTGTTTTTT	CASSLREGDEKLFF
TRBV23-1	-	-	TRBJ2-3	TGCGCCAGCAGTCAATCGGTAGACCGGGACACCACCAAAACAGATACGCAGTATTTT	CASSQSVDRDTTKTDTQYF
TRBV2	-	TRBD2	TRBJ2-6	TGTGCCAGCAGTGCCCAGGGGACTAGCGGGATTGGAAATAACGTCCTGACTTTC	CASSAQGTSGIGNNVLTF
TRBV19	-	TRBD2	TRBJ2-5	TGTGCCAGTAGTAGCGGGAGGGCCTCCGTGACCCAGTACTTC	CASSSGRASVTQYF
TRBV5-6	-	-	TRBJ2-7	TGTGCCAGCAGCTTACGGGGGGCGGTGCAGTACTTC	CASSLRGAVQYF
TRBV5-1	-	TRBD2	TRBJ2-7	TGCGCCAGCAGCTTGGAACTAGCGGGGGACTACGAGCAGTACTTC	CASSLELAGDYEQYF
TRBV28	-	TRBD1	TRBJ2-3	TGTGCCAGCAGTGGACAGGGGAGGGCAGATACGCAGTATTTT	CASSGQGRADTQYF
TRBV5-1	-	-	TRBJ2-3	TGCGCCAGCAGCTTGGAGGTTTCAGATACGCAGTATTTT	CASSLEVSDTQYF
TRBV10-2	-	TRBD2	TRBJ2-7	TGCGCCAGCGGCCGACTAGCGGCCACCTACGAGCAGTACTTC	CASGRLAATYEQYF
TRBV11-2	-	-	TRBJ2-7	TGTGCCAGCAGCCTTCTGGGTCTAAACTACGAGCAGTACTTC	CASSLLGLNYEQYF
TRBV6-6	-	-	TRBJ2-7	TGTGCCAGCAGCTTACAGGACCCCTACGAGCAGTACTTC	CASSLQDPYEQYF
TRBV19	-	TRBD2	TRBJ2-1	TGTGCCAGTAGTAAAGCGGGAGGCGACAATGAGCAGTTCTTC	CASSKAGGDNEQFF
TRBV7-2	-	-	TRBJ2-7	TGTGCCAGCAGCTTATACGGATACGAGCAGTACTTC	CASSLYGYEQYF
TRBV10-2	-	TRBD1	TRBJ2-7	TGCGCCAGCATAGGGGGCCACGAGCAGTACTTC	CASIGGHEQYF
TRBV7-3	-	TRBD2	TRBJ2-3	TGTGCCAGCAGCTTGGGACTAGCGGGAGGCACAGATACGCAGTATTTT	CASSLGLAGGTDTQYF
TRBV5-1	-	-	TRBJ2-7	TGCGCCAGCAGCCAAAAAACTAGCAGGAGCTCCTACGAGCAGTACTTC	CASSQKTSRSSYEQYF
TRBV6-1	-	TRBD1	TRBJ2-7	TGTGCCAGCAGTGTTGTACAGGGGGTTCCCTACGAGCAGTACTTC	CASSVVQGVPYEQYF
TRBV21-1	once	-	TRBJ1-5	TGTGCCAGCAGCACCCATCCTCCGGGGGTCCTAATAGGGAGGCATAGCAATCAGCCCCAGCATTTT	CASSTHPPGVLIGRHSNQPQHF
TRBV25-1	-	-	TRBJ2-5	TGTGCCAGCAGTGGAGCGGGCGCCCCACAGACCCAGTACTTC	CASSGAGAPQTQYF
TRBV19	-	-	TRBJ2-7	TGTGCCAGTGGGAGGTCCTCCTACGAGCAGTACTTC	CASGRSSYEQYF
TRBV19	once	-	TRBJ1-1	TGTGCCAGTAAGGTCACAGTGAACACTGAAGCTTTCTTT	CASKVTVNTEAFF
TRBV19	-	TRBD2	TRBJ2-1	TGTGCCAGTTCCCTCCTAGCGGGAATAGGGGATGAGCAGTTCTTC	CASSLLAGIGDEQFF
TRBV30	-	-	TRBJ1-1	TGTGCCTGGAGTAGGTCAGGGAGCACTGAAGCTTTCTTT	CAWSRSGSTEAFF
TRBV2	-	-	TRBJ2-3	TGTGCCAGCAGTGAAGGCACCGAGGCAGATACGCAGTATTTT	CASSEGTEADTQYF